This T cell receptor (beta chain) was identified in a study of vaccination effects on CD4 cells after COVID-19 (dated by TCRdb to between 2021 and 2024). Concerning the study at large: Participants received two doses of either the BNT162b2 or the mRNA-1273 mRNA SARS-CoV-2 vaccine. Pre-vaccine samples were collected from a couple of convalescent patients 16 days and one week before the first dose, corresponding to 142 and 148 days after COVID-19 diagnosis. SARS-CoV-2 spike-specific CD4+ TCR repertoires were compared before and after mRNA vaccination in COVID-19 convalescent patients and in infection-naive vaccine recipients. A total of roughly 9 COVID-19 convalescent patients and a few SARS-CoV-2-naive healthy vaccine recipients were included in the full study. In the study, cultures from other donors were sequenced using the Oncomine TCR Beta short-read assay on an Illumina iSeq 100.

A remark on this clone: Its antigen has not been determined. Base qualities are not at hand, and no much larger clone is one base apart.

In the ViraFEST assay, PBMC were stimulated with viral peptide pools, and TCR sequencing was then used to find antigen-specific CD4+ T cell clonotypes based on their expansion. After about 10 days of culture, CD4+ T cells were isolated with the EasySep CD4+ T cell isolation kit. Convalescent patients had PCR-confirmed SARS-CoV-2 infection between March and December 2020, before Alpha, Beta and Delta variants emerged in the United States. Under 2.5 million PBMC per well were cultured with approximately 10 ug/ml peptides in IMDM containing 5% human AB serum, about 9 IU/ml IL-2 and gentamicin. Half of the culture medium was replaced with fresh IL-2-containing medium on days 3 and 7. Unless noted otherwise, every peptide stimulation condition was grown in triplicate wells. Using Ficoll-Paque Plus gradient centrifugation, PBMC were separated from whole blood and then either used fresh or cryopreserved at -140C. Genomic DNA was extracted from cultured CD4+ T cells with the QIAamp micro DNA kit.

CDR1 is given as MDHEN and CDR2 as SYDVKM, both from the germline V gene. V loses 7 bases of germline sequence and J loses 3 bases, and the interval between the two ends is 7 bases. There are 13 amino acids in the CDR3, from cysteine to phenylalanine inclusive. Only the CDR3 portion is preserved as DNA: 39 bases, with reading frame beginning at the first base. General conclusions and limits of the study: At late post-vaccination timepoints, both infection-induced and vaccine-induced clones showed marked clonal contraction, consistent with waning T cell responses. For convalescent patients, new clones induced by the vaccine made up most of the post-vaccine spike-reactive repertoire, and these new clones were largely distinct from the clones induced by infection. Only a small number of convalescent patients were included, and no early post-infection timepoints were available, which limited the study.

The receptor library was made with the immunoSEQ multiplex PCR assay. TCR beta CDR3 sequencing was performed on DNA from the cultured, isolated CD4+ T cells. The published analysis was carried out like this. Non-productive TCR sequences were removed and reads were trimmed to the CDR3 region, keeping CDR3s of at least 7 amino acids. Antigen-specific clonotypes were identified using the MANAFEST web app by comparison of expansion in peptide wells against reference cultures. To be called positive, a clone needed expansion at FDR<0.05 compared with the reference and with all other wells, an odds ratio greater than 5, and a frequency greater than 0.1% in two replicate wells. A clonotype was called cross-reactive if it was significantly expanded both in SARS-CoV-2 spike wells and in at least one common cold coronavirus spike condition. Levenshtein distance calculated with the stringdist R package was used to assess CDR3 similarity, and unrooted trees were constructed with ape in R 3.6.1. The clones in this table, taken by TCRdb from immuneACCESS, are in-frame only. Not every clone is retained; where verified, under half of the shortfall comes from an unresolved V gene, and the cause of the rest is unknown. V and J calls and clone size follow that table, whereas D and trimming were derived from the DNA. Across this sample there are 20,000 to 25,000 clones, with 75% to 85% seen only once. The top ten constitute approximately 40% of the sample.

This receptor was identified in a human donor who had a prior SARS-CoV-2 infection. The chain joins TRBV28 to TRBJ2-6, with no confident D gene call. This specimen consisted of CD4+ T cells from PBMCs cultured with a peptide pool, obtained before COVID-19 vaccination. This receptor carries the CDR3 CASNMGGANVLTF. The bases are TGTGCCAGCAACATGGGTGGGGCCAACGTCCTGACTTTC. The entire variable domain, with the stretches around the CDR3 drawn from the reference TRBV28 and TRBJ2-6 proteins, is DVKVTQSSRYLVKRTGEKVFLECVQDMDHENMFWYRQDPGLGLRLIYFSYDVKMKEKGDIPEGYSVSREKKERFSLILESASTNQTSMYLCASNMGGANVLTFGAGSRLTVL.